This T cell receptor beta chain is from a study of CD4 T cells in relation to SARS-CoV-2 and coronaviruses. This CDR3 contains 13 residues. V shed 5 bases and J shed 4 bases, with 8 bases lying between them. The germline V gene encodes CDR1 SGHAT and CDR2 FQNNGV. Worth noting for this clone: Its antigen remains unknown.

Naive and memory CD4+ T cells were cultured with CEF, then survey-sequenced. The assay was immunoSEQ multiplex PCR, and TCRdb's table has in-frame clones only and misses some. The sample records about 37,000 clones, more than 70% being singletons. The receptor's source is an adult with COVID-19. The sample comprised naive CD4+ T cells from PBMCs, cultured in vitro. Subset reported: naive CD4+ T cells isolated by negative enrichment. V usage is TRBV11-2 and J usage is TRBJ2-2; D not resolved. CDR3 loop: CASSAVVTGELFF. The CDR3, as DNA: TGTGCCAGCAGCGCCGTGGTCACCGGGGAGCTGTTTTTT.